These 3 T cell receptor beta chains were sequenced from one sample in a study of blood T cell repertoires in COVID-19. Clones were sequenced by immunoSEQ multiplex PCR, and TCRdb holds only the in-frame ones, with some missing. The repertoire holds about 200,000 clones, with about nine tenths as singletons. Sequences were obtained from PBMCs or T cells enriched from blood (not recorded which). The receptors originated from a woman under 40 who had recovered from COVID-19.

The chain has TRBV12-5 and TRBJ2-1, with 8 nucleotides matching TRBD1. Germline V lookup: CDR1 LGHNT, CDR2 FRNRAP. CDR3 size: 17 residues. The V segment lost 6 bases and the J segment 3 bases; nucleotides outside the gene matches: 13. This CDR3 is CASGRTLTGAGYNEQFF. CDR3 coding DNA: TGTGCTAGTGGCAGGACCCTGACAGGGGCTGGCTACAATGAGCAGTTCTTC. Looking up the rest from reference TRBV12-5 and TRBJ2-1 gives the full variable domain: DARVTQTPRHKVTEMGQEVTMRCQPILGHNTVFWYRQTMMQGLELLAYFRNRAPLDDSGMPKDRFSAEMPDATLATLKIQPSEPRDSAVYFCASGRTLTGAGYNEQFFGPGTRLTVL.

This clone was picked up a small number of times. The chain employs TRBV12-3 or TRBV12-4 and TRBJ2-7, with D possibly TRBD2 on 6 matching bases. This CDR3 has 13 amino acids. V lost 5 bases and J 5 bases, leaving 13 bases between the germline ends. The DNA of the CDR3 is TGTGCCAGCAGTCCTCGACAGCGGGACGAGCAGTACTTC. This gives the protein CASSPRQRDEQYF.

In its sample, this clone was seen many times. This chain joins TRBV5-1 and TRBJ2-3; TRBD2 matches at 12 bases. This CDR3 is built from 16 residues. J gave up 3 bases and V 4 bases, and 6 bases lay outside the gene matches. Germline V gene data show CDR1 as SGHRS and CDR2 as YFSETQ. Here the CDR3 reads CASSLRLAGVTDTQYF. The CDR3, as DNA: TGCGCCAGCAGCCTCAGACTAGCGGGAGTAACAGATACGCAGTATTTT.